This T cell receptor beta chain was obtained from a study of CD8 T cells in Susac syndrome. On this clonotype itself: Its antigen is still unknown.

RNA, at about 0.45 to 1 ug, was reverse transcribed with random hexamers. TCRdb reprocessed the immunoSEQ multiplex PCR reads via MiXCR and lists one record per CDR3 protein. The sample records roughly 84,000 distinct CDR3 sequences, approximately 96% being singletons. This CDR3 is built from 15 residues. Trimming took 3 bases from V and 4 from J, leaving 15 bases between them. The germline V gene encodes CDR1 LNHNV and CDR2 YYDKDF (reference sequence). In Susac syndrome patients, recently defined diagnostic criteria for definite or probable disease were met. The study, taken as a whole, reports: Susac-specific public clones numbered about 15 in total CD8+ repertoires (and roughly five in CD8+ TEMRA repertoires).

The sample consisted of CD8+ T cells from PBMCs. V usage is TRBV15 and J usage is TRBJ1-2; D perhaps matches TRBD1 (5 bases). This receptor was identified in a human donor with Susac syndrome. This chain's CDR3 is CATSRYPGRSYGYTF. The CDR3 nucleotides read TGTGCCACCAGCAGGTACCCGGGACGGAGCTATGGCTACACCTTC.